This T cell receptor beta chain came from a study of PD-L1 blockade in urothelial cancer. Whole-study findings and limits: Having blood TCR clonality under the median before treatment predicted better survival.

Time point of the sample: peripheral blood 6 weeks after treatment start. There were between 1 and 8 samples from each patient, taken pretreatment and on-treatment. On this clone itself: What it binds is unknown.

TCRdb's copy holds only in-frame clones and misses some; the assay was immunoSEQ multiplex PCR. The sample has around 50,000 clones, about 85% seen once. The sequences come from PBMCs, collected around atezolizumab (anti-PD-L1) treatment. The sequence came from a man in his fifties or sixties with urothelial cancer.

The CDR3 DNA reads TGCGCCAGCAGCCCCATGGGGCTAAGGGGAAACATTCAGTACTTC. Its protein product is CASSPMGLRGNIQYF. V usage is TRBV23-1 and J usage is TRBJ2-4; possibly TRBD1 for D (5 bases). TRBV23-1 is labeled an ORF, and its function is uncertain. V lost 6 bases and J 6 bases, leaving 18 bases between the germline ends. There are 15 residues in the CDR3.